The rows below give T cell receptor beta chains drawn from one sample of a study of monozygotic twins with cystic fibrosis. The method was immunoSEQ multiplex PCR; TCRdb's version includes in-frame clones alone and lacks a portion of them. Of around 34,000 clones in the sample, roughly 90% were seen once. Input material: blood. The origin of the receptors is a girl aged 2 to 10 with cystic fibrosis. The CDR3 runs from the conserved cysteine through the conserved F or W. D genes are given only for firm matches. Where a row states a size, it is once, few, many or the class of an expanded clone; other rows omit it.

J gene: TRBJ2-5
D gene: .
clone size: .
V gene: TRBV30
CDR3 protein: CAWSSQPQETQYF
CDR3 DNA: TGTGCCTGGAGTTCCCAGCCACAAGAGACCCAGTACTTC

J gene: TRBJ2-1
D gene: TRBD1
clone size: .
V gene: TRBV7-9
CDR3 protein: CASIAGDRVGHEQFF
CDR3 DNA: TGTGCCAGCATTGCGGGGGACAGGGTAGGCCATGAGCAGTTCTTC

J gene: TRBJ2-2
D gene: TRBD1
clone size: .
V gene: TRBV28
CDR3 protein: CASSLPTGTGELFF
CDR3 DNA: TGTGCCAGCAGTTTGCCGACAGGGACCGGGGAGCTGTTTTTT

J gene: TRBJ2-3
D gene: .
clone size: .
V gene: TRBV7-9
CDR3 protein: CASSPFAGRTDTQYF
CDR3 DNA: TGTGCCAGCAGTCCCTTCGCGGGGCGCACAGATACGCAGTATTTT

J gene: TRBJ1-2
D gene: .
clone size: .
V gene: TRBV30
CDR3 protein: CAREGAGYGYTF
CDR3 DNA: TGTGCCCGGGAAGGGGCGGGCTATGGCTACACCTTC

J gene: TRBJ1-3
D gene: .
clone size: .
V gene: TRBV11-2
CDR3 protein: CASTVGRLTGFSGNTIYF
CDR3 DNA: TGTGCCAGCACCGTTGGCCGCCTCACCGGGTTCTCTGGAAACACCATATATTTT

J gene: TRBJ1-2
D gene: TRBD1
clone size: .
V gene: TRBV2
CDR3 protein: CASSQDRATHYGYTF
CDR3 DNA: TGTGCCAGCAGTCAGGACAGGGCAACCCACTATGGCTACACCTTC

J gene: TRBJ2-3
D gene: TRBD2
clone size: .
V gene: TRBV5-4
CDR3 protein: CASSLGGLAGGPSDTQYF
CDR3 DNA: TGTGCCAGCAGCTTGGGAGGACTAGCGGGAGGGCCTTCAGATACGCAGTATTTT

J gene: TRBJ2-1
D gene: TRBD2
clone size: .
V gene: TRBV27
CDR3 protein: CASSGTSREQFF
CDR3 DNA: TGTGCCAGCAGTGGGACTAGCCGGGAGCAGTTCTTC

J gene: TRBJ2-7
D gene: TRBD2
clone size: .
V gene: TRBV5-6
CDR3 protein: CASSPGGAGYEQYF
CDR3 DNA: TGTGCCAGCAGCCCGGGGGGGGCTGGATACGAGCAGTACTTC

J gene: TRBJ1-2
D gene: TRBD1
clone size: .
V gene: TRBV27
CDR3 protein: CASSPGTGNGYTF
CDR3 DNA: TGTGCCAGCAGCCCCGGGACAGGGAATGGCTACACCTTC

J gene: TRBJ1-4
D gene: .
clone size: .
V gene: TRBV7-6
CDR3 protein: CASSLARAGRNEKLFF
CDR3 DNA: TGTGCCAGCAGCTTAGCACGCGCGGGGCGGAATGAAAAACTGTTTTTT

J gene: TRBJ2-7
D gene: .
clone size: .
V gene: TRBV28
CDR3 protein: CASSPPWFEQYF
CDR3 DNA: TGTGCCAGCAGCCCCCCTTGGTTCGAGCAGTACTTC

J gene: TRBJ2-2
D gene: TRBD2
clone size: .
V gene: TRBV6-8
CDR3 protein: CASSYELAGMNTGELFF
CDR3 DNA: TGTGCCAGCAGTTACGAACTAGCGGGGATGAACACCGGGGAGCTGTTTTTT

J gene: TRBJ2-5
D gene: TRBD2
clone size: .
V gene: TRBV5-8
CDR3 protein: CASSLAYYRTSGSQETQYF
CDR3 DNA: TGTGCCAGCAGCTTGGCCTACTATCGGACTAGCGGGTCCCAAGAGACCCAGTACTTC

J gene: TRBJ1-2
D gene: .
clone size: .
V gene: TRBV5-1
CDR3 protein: CASSPGGGYTF
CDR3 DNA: TGCGCCAGCAGCCCCGGGGGGGGCTACACCTTC

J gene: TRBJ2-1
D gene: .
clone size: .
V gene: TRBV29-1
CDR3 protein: CSAAAGGNEQFF
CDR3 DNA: TGCAGCGCTGCAGCAGGAGGCAATGAGCAGTTCTTC

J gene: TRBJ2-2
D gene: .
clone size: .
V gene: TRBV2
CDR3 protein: CASSRQPAGTGELFF
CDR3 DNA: TGTGCCAGCAGTCGACAGCCCGCGGGCACCGGGGAGCTGTTTTTT

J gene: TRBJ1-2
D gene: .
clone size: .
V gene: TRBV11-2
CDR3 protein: CASSLELDSRYGYTF
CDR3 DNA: TGTGCCAGCAGCTTAGAACTGGACAGCCGCTATGGCTACACCTTC

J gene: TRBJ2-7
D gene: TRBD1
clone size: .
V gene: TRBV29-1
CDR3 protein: CSVVSSTGTLGISYEQYF
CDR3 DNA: TGCAGCGTTGTGAGTTCGACAGGGACCCTTGGAATTTCCTACGAGCAGTACTTC

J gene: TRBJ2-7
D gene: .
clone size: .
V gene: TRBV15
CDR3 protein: CATSRAGRSYEQYF
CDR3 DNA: TGTGCCACCAGCAGAGCAGGGCGCTCCTACGAGCAGTACTTC

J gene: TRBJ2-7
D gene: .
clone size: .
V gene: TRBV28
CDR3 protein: CASSLLRGIYEQYF
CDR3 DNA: TGTGCCAGCAGTTTATTGAGGGGAATCTACGAGCAGTACTTC

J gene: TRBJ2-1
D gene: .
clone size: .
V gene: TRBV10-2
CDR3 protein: CASSDGGSYNEQFF
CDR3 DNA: TGCGCCAGCAGTGATGGGGGCAGTTACAATGAGCAGTTCTTC

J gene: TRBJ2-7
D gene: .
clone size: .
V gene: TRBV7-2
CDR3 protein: CASSLVAGIYEQYF
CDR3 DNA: TGTGCCAGCAGCTTAGTTGCGGGGATCTACGAGCAGTACTTC

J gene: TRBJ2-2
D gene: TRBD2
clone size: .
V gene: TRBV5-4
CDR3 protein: CASSLRASGNTGELFF
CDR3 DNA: TGTGCCAGCAGCTTGAGGGCTAGCGGCAACACCGGGGAGCTGTTTTTT

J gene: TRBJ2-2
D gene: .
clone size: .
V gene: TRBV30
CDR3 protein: CAWSVQRRSVGELFF
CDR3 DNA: TGTGCCTGGAGTGTACAACGTCGATCAGTCGGGGAGCTGTTTTTT

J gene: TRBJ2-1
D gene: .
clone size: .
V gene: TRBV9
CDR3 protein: CASSVATGNEQFF
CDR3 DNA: TGTGCCAGCAGCGTAGCTACAGGAAATGAGCAGTTCTTC

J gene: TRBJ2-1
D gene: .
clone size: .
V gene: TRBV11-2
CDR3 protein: CASSENNNEQFF
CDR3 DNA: TGTGCCAGCAGCGAAAATAACAATGAGCAGTTCTTC

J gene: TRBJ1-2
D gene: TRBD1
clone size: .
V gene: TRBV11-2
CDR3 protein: CASSGNPGTGNYGYTF
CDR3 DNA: TGTGCCAGCAGCGGAAATCCTGGGACAGGGAACTATGGCTACACCTTC

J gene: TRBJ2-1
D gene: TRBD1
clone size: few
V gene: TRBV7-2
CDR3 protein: CASSLGGQFNEQFF
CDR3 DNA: TGTGCCAGCAGCTTAGGGGGACAGTTCAATGAGCAGTTCTTC

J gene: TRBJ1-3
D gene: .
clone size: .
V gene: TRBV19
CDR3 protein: CASTQGTGNTIYF
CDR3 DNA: TGTGCCAGTACGCAGGGGACTGGAAACACCATATATTTT

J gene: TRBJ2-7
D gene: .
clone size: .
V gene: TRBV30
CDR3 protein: CAWSVGGGGNF
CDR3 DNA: TGTGCCTGGAGTGTGGGCGGAGGGGGTAACTTC

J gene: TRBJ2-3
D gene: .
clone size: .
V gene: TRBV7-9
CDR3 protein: CASSLSGGDTQYF
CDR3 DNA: TGTGCCAGCAGCTTGTCCGGTGGAGATACGCAGTATTTT

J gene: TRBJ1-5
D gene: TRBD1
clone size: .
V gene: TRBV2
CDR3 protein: CASSRGADQPQHF
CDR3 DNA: TGTGCCAGCAGCAGGGGGGCCGATCAGCCCCAGCATTTT

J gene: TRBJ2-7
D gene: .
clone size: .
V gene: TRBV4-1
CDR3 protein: CASSSQPEYEQYF
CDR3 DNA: TGCGCCAGCAGCTCCCAGCCGGAGTACGAGCAGTACTTC

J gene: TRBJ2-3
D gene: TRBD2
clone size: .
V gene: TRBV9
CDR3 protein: CASSGGTSGSLGAQYF
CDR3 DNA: TGTGCCAGCAGCGGCGGGACTAGCGGGAGTTTAGGGGCGCAGTATTTT

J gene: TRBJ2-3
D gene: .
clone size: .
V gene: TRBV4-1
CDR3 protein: CASSQGGSGLSTDTQYF
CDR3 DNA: TGCGCCAGCAGCCAAGGGGGGTCGGGACTTAGCACAGATACGCAGTATTTT

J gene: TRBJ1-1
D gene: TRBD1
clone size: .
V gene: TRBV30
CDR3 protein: CAWSSGGQNTEAFF
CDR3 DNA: TGTGCCTGGAGTTCAGGGGGCCAGAACACTGAAGCTTTCTTT

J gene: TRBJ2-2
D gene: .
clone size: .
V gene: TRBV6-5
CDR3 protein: CASSYWLVGDAGELFF
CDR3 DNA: TGTGCCAGCAGTTACTGGCTAGTGGGAGACGCCGGGGAGCTGTTTTTT

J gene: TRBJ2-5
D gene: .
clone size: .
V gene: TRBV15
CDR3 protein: CATSGWDSTESQETQYF
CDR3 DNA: TGTGCCACCAGCGGTTGGGATTCAACAGAATCTCAAGAGACCCAGTACTTC

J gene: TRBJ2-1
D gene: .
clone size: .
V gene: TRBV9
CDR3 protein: CASSDGDLTYNEQFF
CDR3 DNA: TGTGCCAGCAGCGATGGGGACCTTACCTACAATGAGCAGTTCTTC

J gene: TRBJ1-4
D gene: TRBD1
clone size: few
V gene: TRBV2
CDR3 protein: CATSVDRANEKLFF
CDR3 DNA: TGTGCCACCAGTGTGGACAGGGCTAATGAAAAACTGTTTTTT

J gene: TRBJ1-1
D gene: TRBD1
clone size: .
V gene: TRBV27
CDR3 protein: CASSLRTGGALNTEAFF
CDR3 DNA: TGTGCCAGCAGTTTACGGACAGGGGGAGCCCTGAACACTGAAGCTTTCTTT

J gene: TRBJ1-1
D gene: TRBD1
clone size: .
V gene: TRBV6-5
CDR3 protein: CASSSIRQGASTEAFF
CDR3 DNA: TGTGCCAGCAGTTCAATCCGACAGGGGGCGAGTACTGAAGCTTTCTTT

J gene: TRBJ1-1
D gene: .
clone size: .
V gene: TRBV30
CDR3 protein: CAWSGGPNTEAFF
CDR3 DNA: TGTGCCTGGAGTGGAGGGCCGAACACTGAAGCTTTCTTT

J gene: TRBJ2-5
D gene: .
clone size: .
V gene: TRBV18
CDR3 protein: CASSPFTLEGQETQYF
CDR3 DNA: TGTGCCAGCTCACCCTTTACGTTAGAGGGCCAAGAGACCCAGTACTTC

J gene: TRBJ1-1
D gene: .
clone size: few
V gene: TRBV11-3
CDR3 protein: CASSSGGGTEAFF
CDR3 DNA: TGTGCCAGCAGTTCCGGGGGTGGCACTGAAGCTTTCTTT

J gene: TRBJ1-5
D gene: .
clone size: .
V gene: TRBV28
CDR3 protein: CASSPPTPGTQHF
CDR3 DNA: TGTGCCAGCAGTCCCCCGACCCCCGGGACCCAGCATTTT

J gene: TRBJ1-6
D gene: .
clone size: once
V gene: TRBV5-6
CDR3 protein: CASSPSFYNSPLHF
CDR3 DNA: TGTGCCAGCAGCCCCAGCTTTTACAATTCACCCCTCCACTTT

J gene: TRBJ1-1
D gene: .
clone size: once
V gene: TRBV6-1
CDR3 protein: CASSEVGRASEAFF
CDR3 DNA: TGTGCCAGCAGTGAAGTGGGCAGGGCCAGTGAAGCTTTCTTT

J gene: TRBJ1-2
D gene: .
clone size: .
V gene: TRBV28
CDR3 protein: CASSLSQTGNYGYTF
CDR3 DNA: TGTGCCAGCAGTTTATCCCAGACGGGGAACTATGGCTACACCTTC

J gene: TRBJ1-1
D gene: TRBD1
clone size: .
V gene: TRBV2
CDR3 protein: CARGRTGRTEAFF
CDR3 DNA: TGTGCCAGGGGACGGACAGGGCGGACTGAAGCTTTCTTT

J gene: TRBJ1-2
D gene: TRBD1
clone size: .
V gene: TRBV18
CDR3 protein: CASSLTQGKGTGGYTF
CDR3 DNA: TGTGCCAGCTCTCTTACCCAGGGGAAAGGGACAGGTGGCTACACCTTC

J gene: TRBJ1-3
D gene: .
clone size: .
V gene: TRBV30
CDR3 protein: CAWIRAASSGNTIYF
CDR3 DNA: TGTGCCTGGATTAGGGCAGCGAGCTCTGGAAACACCATATATTTT

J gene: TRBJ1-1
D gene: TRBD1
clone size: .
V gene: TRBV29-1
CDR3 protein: CSVQGKLNTEAFF
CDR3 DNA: TGCAGCGTACAGGGGAAACTGAACACTGAAGCTTTCTTT

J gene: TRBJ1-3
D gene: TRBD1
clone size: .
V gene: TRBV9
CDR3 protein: CASSGLGQGQDSGNTIYF
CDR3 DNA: TGTGCCAGCAGCGGGCTGGGACAAGGACAGGACTCTGGAAACACCATATATTTT